This T cell receptor beta chain was recorded in a study of long-term antiretroviral therapy in people with HIV. The study, taken as a whole, reports: Post-treatment diversity went higher with ART but stayed below transplant donor controls. The study collected blood between 2004 and 2017, possibly under older ART regimens. Those clones which expanded before ART made up the dominant part of the repertoire at all time points.

V dropped 11 bases and J dropped 5 bases, with 18 bases sitting between them. The CDR3 covers 13 residues. The germline V gene has CDR1 ENHRY and CDR2 SYGVKD. Sequencing used immunoSEQ v3.0 at survey level. Profiling relied on immunoSEQ multiplex PCR, and the TCRdb table lists in-frame clones only, not all of them. Of tens of thousands of clones in the sample, around 83% were seen once. As concerns this clone: Its antigen is undetermined.

The chain is built from TRBV10-3 and TRBJ1-1; a possible D gene is TRBD1 (6 bases). The sequence derives from a man aged 50 or older with HIV. Here the sequenced sample was unsorted PBMCs, taken 0.4 years after starting antiretroviral therapy. The CDR3 DNA sequence: TGTGCCTCCTTGGAGGGGGTTTGGACTGAAGCTTTCTTT. It translates to CASLEGVWTEAFF.